The T cell receptor beta chain described here comes from a study of follicular helper T cells after annual influenza vaccination. Study outcomes and limitations: ICOS+CD38+ cTfh clonality change tracked circulating plasmablast frequency change. Recurrent ICOS+CD38+ cTfh clonotypes included tetramer and AIM influenza-specific ones. Only about 9-21% of analyzed cells yielded productive TCRB sequences.

Germline CDR1 is SGDLS and CDR2 is YYNGEE. The trim removed 2 bases at V and 4 bases at J, leaving 7 bases unmatched. The CDR3 covers 15 residues. This clone was seen just once. Its antigen is unidentified. Time point in this sample: 2014-2015 season, 7 days after vaccination. Sequencing of TCRB used Survey level resolution. The repertoire was sequenced with immunoSEQ multiplex PCR; TCRdb's copy has only in-frame clones and lacks some. The sample includes 10,000 or so clones, about four fifths seen only once; the top ten take approximately 0.78%. Sequences were derived from CXCR5- memory CD4+ T cells sorted from blood, sampled 7 days after influenza vaccination. The rearrangement joins TRBV9 to TRBJ2-3; 7 nucleotides line up with TRBD2. The clonotype was recovered from an adult who received the influenza vaccine. CDR3 region: CASSVGGGPADTQYF. CDR3 sequence (DNA): TGTGCCAGCAGCGTTGGGGGAGGGCCTGCAGATACGCAGTATTTT.